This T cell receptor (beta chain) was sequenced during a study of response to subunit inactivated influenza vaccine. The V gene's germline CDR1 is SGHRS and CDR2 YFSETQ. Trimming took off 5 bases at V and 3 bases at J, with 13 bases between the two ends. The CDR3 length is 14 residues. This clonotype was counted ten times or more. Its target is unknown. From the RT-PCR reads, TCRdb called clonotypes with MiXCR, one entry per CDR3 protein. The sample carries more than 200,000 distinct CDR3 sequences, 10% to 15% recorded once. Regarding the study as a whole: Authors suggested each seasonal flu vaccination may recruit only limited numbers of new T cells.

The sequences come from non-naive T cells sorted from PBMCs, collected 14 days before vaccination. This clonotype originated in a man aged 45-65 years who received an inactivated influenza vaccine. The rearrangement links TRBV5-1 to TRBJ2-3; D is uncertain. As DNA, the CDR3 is TGCGCCAGCAGAAGAGTGGCTCCGACAGATACGCAGTATTTT. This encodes CASRRVAPTDTQYF.